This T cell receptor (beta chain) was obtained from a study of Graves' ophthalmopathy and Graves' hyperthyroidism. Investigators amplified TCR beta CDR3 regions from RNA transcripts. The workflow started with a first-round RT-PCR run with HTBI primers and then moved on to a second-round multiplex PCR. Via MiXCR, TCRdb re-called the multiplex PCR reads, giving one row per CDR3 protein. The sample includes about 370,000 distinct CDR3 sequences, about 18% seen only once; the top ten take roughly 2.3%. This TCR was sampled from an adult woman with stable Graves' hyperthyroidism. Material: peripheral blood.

The CDR3 region has the DNA TGTGCCAGCAGCTTGGATTTGGGATCCACTGAAGCTTTCTTT. Translation gives CASSLDLGSTEAFF. The chain uses TRBV5-4 and TRBJ1-1, with no clear D. The CDR3 runs to 14 residues. V gave up 0 bases and J gave up 4 bases, with 10 bases separating them. Germline lookup yields CDR1 SGHNT and CDR2 YYREEE (reference sequence). Supplemented by reference TRBV5-4 and TRBJ1-1, the full variable domain reads ETGVTQSPTHLIKTRGQQVTLRCSSQSGHNTVSWYQQALGQGPQFIFQYYREEENGRGNFPPRFSGLQFPNYSSELNVNALELDDSALYLCASSLDLGSTEAFFGQGTRLTVV.